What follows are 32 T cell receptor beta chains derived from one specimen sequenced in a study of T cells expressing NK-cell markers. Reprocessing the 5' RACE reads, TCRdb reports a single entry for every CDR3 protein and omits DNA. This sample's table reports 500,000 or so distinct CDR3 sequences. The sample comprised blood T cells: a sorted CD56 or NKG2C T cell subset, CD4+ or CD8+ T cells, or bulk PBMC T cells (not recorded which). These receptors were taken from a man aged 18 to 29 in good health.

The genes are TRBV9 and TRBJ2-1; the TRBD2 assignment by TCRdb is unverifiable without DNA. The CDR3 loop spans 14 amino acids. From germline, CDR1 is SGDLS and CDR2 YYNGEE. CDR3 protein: CASERGPTYNEQFF.

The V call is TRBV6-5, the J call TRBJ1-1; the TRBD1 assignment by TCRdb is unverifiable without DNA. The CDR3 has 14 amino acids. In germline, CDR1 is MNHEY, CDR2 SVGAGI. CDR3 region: CASSYDRVNTEAFF.

CDR3 sequence reads: CASTKGARGAKNIQYF. The V call is TRBV12-3 or TRBV12-4, the J call TRBJ2-4; TCRdb returns TRBD1, unconfirmable since there is no DNA. The length of the CDR3 is 16 residues.

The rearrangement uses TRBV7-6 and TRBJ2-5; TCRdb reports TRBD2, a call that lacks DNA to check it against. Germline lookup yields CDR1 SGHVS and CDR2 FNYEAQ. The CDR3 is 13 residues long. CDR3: CASSRRLGETQYF.

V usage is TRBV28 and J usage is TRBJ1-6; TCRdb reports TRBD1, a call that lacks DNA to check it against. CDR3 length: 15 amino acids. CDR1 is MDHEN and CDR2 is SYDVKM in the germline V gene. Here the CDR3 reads CASTLQGLENSPLHF.

The CDR3 spells CASSQGRTREAFF. The chain has TRBV4-1 and TRBJ1-1. The germline V gene encodes CDR1 MGHRA and CDR2 YSYEKL. The CDR3 is 13 amino acids.

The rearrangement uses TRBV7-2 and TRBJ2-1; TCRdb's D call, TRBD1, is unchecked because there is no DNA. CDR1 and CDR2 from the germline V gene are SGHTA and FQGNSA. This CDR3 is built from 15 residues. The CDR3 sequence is CASSRGVAAYNEQFF. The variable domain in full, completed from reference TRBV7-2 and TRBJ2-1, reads GAGVSQSPSNKVTEKGKDVELRCDPISGHTALYWYRQSLGQGLEFLIYFQGNSAPDKSGLPSDRFSAERTGGSVSTLTIQRTQQEDSAVYLCASSRGVAAYNEQFFGPGTRLTVL.

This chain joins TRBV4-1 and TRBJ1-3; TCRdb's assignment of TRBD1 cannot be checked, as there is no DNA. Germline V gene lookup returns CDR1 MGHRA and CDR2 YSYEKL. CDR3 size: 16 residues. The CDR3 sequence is CASSLGGHDSGNTIYF.

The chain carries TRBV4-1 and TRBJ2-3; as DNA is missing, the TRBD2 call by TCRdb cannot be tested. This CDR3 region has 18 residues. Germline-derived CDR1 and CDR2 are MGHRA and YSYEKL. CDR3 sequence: CASSQVTGGSTPQDTQYF.

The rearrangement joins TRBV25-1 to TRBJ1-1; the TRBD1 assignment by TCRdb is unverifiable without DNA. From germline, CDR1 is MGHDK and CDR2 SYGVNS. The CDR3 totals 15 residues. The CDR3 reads CASSEFGRTDTEAFF.

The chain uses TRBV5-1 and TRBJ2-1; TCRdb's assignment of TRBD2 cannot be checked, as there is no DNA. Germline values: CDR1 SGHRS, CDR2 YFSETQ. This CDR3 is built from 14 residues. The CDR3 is CASSPGLVGDEQFF.

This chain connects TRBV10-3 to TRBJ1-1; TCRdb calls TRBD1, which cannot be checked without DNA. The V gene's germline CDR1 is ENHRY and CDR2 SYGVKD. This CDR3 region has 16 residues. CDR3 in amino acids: CAISEDGGSGNTEAFF.

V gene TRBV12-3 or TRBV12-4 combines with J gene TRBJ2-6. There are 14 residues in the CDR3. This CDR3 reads CASAMGSGANVLTF.

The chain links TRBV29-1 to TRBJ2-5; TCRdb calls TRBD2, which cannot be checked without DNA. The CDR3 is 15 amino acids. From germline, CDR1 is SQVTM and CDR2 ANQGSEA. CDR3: CSVEFTGEGLETQYF.

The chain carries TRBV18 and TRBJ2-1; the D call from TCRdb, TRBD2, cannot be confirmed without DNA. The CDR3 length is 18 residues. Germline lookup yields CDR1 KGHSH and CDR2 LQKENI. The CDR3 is CASSQGLAGAPLYNEQFF.

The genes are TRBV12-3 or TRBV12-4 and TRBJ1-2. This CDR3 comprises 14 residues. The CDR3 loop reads CASTLRGTDYGYTF.

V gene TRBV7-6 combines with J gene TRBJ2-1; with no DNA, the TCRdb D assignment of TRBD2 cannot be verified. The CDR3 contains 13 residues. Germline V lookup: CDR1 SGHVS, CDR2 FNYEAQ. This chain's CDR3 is CASSYGTSGPQFF.

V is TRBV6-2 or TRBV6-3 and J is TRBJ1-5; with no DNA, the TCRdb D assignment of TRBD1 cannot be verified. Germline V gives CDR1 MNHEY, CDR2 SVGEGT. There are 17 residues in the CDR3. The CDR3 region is CASSGQGARISNQPQHF.

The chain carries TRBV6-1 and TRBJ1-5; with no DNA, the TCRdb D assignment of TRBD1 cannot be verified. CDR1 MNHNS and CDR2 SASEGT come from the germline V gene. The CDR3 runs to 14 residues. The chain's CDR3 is CASSPTGSNQPQHF.

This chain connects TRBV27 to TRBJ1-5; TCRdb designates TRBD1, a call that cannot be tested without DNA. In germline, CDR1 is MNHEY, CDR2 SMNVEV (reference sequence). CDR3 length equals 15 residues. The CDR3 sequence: CASSPGRHQNQPQHF.

The CDR3 sequence is CASAPVPGRNEQFF. The chain joins TRBV12-3 or TRBV12-4 to TRBJ2-1; the TRBD1 assignment by TCRdb is unverifiable without DNA. This CDR3 is built from 14 residues.

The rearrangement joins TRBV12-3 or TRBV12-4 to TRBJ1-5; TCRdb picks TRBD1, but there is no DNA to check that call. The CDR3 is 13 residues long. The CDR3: CASSRTENQPQHF.

CDR3 residues: CASSEGSVYGYTF. J is TRBJ1-2 and V is TRBV6-1. The CDR3 contains 13 residues. Germline-derived CDR1 and CDR2 are MNHNS and SASEGT.

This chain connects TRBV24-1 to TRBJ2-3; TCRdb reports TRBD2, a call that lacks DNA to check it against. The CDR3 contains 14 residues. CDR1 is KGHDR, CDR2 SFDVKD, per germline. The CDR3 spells CATSDFVASDTQYF.

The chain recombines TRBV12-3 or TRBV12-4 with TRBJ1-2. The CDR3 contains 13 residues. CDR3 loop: CASTPTGFDGYTF.

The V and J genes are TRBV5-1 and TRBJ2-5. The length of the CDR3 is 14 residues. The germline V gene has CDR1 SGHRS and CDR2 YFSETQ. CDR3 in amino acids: CASSSEPLEETQYF.

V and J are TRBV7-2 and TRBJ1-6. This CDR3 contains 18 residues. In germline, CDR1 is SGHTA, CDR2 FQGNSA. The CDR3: CASSLAPRRRTYNSPLHF.

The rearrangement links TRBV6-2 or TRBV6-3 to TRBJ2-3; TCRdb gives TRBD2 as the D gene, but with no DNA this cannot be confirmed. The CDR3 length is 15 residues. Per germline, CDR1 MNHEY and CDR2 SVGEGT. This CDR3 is CASSYLAGEADTQYF.

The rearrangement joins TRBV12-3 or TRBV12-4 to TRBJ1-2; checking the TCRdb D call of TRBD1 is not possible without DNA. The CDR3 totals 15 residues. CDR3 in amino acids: CASSLANTGIYGYTF.

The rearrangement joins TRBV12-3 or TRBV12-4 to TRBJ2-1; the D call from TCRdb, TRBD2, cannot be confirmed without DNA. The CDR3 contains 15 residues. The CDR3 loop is CASSLGLAEHNEQFF.

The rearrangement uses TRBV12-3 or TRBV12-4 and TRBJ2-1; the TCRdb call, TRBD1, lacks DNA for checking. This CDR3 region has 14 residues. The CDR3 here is CASRGTGSYNEQFF.

CDR3 protein: CAISERPGGELFF. The chain is built from TRBV10-3 and TRBJ2-2; the TCRdb D gene call, TRBD1, has no DNA to confirm it. The length of the CDR3 is 13 residues. The germline V gene has CDR1 ENHRY and CDR2 SYGVKD.